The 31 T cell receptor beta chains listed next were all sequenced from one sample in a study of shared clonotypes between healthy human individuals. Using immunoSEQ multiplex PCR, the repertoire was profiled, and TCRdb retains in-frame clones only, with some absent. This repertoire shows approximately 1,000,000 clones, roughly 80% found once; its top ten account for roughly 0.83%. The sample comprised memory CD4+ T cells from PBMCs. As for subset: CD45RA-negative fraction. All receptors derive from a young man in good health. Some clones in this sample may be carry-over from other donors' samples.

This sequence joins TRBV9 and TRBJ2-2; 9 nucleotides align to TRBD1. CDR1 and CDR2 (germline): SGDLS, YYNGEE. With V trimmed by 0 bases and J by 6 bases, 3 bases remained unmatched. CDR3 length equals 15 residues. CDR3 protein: CASSVAGQGAGELFF. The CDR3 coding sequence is TGTGCCAGCAGCGTAGCGGGACAGGGAGCCGGGGAGCTGTTTTTT.

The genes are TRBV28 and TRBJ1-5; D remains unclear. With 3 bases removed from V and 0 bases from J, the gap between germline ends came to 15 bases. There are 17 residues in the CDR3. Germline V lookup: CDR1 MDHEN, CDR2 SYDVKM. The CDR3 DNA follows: TGTGCCAGCAGTTTTGGTGGGTCGGGTGATAGCAATCAGCCCCAGCATTTT. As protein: CASSFGGSGDSNQPQHF.

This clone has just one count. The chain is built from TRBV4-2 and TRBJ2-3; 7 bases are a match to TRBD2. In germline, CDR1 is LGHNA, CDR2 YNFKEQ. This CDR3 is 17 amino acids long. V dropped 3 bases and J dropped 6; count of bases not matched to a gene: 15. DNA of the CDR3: TGTGCCAGCAGCCATCCGTCCGGGACTACCCTCTCGGATACGCAGTATTTT. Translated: CASSHPSGTTLSDTQYF.

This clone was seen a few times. CDR3 nucleotide sequence: TGTGCCAGCAGCACGACAGGAGCTAACACTGAAGCTTTCTTT. This codes for CASSTTGANTEAFF. V and J are TRBV9 and TRBJ1-1, with D possibly matching TRBD1 (6 bases). The V gene's germline CDR1 is SGDLS and CDR2 YYNGEE. The germline V and J ends were trimmed by 4 bases and 2 bases, with 12 bases remaining between them. The CDR3 runs to 14 residues.

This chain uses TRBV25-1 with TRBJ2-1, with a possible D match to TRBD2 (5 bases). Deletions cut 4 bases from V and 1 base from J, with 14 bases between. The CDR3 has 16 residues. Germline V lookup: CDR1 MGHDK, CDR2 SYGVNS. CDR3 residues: CASSGRGEYSYNEQFF. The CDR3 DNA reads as TGTGCCAGCAGTGGCCGGGGAGAGTATTCCTACAATGAGCAGTTCTTC.

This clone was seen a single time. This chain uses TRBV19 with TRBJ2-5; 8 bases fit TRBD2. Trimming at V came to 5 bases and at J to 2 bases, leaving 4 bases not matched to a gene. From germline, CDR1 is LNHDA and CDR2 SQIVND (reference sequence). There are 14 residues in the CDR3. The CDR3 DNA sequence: TGTGCCAGTAGTCCCGGGAGGGAACAAGAGACCCAGTACTTC. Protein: CASSPGREQETQYF. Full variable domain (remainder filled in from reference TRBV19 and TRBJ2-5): DGGITQSPKYLFRKEGQNVTLSCEQNLNHDAMYWYRQDPGQGLRLIYYSQIVNDFQKGDIAEGYSVSREKKESFPLTVTSAQKNPTAFYLCASSPGREQETQYFGPGTRLLVL.

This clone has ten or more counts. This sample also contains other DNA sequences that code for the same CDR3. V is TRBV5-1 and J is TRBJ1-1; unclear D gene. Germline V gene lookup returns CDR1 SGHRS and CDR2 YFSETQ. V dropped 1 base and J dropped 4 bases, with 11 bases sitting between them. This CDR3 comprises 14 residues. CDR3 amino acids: CASSLTGGGTEAFF. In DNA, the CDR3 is TGCGCCAGCAGCTTGACGGGTGGCGGCACTGAAGCTTTCTTT.

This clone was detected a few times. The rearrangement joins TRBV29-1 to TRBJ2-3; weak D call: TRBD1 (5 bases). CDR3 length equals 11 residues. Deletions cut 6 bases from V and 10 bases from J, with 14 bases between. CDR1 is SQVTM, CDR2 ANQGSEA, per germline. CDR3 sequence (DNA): TGCAGCGTAGCAGGGCTTTCGGCGCAGTATTTT. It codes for CSVAGLSAQYF.

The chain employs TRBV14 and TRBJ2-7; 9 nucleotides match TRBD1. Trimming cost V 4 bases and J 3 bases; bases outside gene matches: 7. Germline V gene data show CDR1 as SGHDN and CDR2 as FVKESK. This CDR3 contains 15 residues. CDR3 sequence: CASSPWDREDYEQYF. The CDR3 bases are TGTGCCAGCAGCCCCTGGGACAGGGAAGACTACGAGCAGTACTTC.

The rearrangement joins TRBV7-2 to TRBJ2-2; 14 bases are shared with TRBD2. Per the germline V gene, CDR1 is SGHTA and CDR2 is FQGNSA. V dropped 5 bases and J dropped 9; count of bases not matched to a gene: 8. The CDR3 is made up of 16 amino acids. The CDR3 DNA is TGTGCCAGCAGCCCGACTAGCGGGAGGGCCGCGAGGGAGCTGTTTTTT. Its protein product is CASSPTSGRAARELFF.

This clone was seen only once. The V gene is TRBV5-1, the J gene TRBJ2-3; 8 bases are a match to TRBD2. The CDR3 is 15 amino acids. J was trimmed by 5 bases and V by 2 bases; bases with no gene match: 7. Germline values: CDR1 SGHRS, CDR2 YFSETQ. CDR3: CASSLAGVVGDTQYF. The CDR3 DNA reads TGCGCCAGCAGCTTAGCGGGAGTTGTAGGAGATACGCAGTATTTT.

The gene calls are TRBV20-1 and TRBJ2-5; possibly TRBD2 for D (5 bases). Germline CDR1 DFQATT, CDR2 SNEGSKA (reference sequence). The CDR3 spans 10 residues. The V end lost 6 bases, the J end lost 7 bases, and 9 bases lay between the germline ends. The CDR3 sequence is CSALRGTQYF. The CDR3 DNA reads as TGCAGTGCCCTTCGGGGGACCCAGTACTTC.

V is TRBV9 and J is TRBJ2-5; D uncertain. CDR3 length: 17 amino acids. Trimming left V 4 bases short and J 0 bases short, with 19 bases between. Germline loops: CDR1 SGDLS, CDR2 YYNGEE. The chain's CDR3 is CASSPSLGRQYQETQYF. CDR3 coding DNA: TGTGCCAGCAGCCCGAGCCTTGGCCGCCAGTACCAAGAGACCCAGTACTTC.

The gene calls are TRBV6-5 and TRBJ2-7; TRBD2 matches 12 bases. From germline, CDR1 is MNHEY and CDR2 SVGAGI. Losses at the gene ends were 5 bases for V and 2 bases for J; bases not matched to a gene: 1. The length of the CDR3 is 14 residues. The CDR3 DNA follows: TGTGCCAGCAGTAGACTAGCGGGAGCCTACGAGCAGTACTTC. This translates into CASSRLAGAYEQYF.

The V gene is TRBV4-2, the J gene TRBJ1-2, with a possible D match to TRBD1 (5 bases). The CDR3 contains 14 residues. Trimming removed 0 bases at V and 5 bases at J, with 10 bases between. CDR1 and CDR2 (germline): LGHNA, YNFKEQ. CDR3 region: CASSQESGNYGYTF. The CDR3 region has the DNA TGTGCCAGCAGCCAAGAGTCAGGGAATTATGGCTACACCTTC.

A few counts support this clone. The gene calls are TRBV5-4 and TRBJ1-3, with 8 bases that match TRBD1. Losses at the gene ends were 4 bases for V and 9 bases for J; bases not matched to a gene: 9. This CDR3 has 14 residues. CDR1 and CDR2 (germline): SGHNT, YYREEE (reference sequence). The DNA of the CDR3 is TGTGCCAGCAGCACCGGACAGGGTGGTGGCACCATATATTTT. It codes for CASSTGQGGGTIYF.

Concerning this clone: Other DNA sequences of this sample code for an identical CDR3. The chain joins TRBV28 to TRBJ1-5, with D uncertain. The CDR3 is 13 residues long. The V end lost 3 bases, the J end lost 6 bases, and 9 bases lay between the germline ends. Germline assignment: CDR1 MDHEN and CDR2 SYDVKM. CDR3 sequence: CASSLSPRQPQHF. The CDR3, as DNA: TGTGCCAGCAGTTTGTCCCCGCGTCAGCCCCAGCATTTT.

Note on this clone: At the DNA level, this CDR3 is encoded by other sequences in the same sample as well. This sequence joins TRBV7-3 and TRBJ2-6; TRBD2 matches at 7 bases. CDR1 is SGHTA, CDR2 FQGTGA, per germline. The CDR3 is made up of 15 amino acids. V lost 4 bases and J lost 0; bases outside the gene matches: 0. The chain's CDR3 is CASSSGGSGANVLTF. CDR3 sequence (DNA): TGTGCCAGCAGCTCGGGAGGCTCTGGGGCCAACGTCCTGACTTTC.

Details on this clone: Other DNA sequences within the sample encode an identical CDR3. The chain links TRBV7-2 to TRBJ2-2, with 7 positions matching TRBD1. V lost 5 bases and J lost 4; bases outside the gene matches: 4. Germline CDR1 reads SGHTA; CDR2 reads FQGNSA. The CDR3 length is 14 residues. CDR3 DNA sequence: TGTGCCAGCAGCCCAAGACAGGGCACCGGGGAGCTGTTTTTT. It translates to CASSPRQGTGELFF.

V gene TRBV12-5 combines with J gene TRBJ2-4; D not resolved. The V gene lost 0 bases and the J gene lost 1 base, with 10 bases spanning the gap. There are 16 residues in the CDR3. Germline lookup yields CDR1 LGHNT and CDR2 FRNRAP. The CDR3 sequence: CASGLVQNSAKNIQYF. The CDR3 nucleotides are TGTGCTAGTGGTTTGGTACAGAACTCCGCCAAAAACATTCAGTACTTC.

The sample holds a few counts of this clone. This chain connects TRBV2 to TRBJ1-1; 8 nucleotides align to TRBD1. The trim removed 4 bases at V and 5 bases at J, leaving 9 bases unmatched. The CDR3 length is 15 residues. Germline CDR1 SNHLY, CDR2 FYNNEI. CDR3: CASSVYDRGGTEAFF. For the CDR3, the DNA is TGTGCCAGCAGTGTGTACGACAGGGGTGGGACTGAAGCTTTCTTT.

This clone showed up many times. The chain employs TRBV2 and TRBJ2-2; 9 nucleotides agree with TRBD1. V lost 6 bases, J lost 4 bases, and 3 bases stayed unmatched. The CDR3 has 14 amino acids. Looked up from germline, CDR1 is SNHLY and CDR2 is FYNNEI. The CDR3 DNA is TGTGCCAGCAGCGGGACAGGGCCCACCGGGGAGCTGTTTTTT. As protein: CASSGTGPTGELFF.

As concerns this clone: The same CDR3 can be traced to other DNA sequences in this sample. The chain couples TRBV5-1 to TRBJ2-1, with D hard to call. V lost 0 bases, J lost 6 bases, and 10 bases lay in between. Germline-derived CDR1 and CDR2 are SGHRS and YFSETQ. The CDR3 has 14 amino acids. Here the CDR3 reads CASSLASGLNEQFF. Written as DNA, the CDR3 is TGCGCCAGCAGCTTGGCCAGTGGGCTCAATGAGCAGTTCTTC.

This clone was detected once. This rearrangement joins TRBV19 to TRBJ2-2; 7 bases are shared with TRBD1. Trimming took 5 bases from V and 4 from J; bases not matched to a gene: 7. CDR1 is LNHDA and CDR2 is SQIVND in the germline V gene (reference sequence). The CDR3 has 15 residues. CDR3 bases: TGTGCCAGTAGTCTAGCCGGGACAGTCACCGGGGAGCTGTTTTTT. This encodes CASSLAGTVTGELFF.

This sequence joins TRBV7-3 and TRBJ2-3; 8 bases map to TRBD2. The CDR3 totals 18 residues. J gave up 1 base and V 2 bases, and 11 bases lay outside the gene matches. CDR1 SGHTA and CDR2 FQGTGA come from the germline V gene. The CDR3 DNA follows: TGTGCCAGCAGCTTACGCCCCGGGGGGGCGGGGGGCACAGATACGCAGTATTTT. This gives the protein CASSLRPGGAGGTDTQYF.

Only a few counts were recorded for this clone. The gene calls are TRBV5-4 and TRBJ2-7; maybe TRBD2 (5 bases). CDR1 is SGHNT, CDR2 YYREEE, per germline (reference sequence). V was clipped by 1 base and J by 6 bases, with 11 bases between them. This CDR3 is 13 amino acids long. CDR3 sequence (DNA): TGTGCCAGCAGCTTGTGGGCTAGCTCCGAGCAGTACTTC. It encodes CASSLWASSEQYF.

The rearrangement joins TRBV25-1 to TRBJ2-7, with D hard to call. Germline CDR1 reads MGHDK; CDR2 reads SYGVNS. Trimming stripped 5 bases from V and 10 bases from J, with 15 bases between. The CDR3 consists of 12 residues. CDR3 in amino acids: CASSTTSGLQYF. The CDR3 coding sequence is TGTGCCAGCAGTACGACGTCAGGATTACAGTACTTC.

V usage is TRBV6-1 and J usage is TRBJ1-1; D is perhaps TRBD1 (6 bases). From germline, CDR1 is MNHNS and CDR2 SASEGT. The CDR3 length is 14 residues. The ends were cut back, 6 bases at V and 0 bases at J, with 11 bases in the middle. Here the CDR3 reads CASRGQTMNTEAFF. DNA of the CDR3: TGTGCCAGCAGAGGACAGACTATGAACACTGAAGCTTTCTTT.

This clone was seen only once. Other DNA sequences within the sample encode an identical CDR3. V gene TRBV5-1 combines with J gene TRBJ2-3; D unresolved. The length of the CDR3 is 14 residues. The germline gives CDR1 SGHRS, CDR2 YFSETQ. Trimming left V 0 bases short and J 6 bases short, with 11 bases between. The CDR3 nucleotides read TGCGCCAGCAGCTTGGATGGTCGTGCCGATACGCAGTATTTT. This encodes CASSLDGRADTQYF.

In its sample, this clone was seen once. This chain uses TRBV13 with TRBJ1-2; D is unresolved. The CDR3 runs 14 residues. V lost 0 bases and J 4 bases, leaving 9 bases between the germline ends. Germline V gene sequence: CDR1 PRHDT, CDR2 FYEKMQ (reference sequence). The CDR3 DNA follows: TGTGCCAGCAGCTTAGGTACGGCCGGCTATGGCTACACCTTC. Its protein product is CASSLGTAGYGYTF.

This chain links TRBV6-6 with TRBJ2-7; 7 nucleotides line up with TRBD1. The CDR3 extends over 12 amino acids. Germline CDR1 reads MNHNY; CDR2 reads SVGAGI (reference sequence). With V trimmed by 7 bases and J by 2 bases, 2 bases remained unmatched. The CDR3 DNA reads TGTGCCAGCAAAGGGGGCGCCTACGAGCAGTACTTC. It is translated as CASKGGAYEQYF.